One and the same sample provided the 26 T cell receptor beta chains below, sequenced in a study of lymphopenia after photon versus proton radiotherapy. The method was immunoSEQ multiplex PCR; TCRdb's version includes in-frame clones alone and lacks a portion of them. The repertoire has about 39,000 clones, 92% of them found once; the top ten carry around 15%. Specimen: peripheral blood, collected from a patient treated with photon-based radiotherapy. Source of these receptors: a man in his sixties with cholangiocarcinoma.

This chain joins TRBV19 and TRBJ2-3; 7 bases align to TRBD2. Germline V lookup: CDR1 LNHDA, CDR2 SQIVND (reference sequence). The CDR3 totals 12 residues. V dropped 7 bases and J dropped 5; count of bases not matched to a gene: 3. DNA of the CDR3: TGTGCCAGTATGGGGGGGGGAGATACGCAGTATTTT. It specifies CASMGGGDTQYF.

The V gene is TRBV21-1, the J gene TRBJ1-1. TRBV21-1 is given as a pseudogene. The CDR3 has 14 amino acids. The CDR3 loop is CASSSSGLNTEAFF. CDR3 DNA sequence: TGTGCCAGCAGCAGTTCGGGATTGAACACTGAAGCTTTCTTT.

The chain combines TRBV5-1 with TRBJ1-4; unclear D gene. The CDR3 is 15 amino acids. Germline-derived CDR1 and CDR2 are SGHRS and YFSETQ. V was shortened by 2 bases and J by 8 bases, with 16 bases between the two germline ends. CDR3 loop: CASSFQPGSQEKLFF. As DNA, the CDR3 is TGCGCCAGCAGCTTTCAACCGGGATCCCAAGAAAAACTGTTTTTT.

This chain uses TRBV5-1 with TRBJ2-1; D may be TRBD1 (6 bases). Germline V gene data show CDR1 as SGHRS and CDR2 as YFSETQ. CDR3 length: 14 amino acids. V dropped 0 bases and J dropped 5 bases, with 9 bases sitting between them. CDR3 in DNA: TGCGCCAGCAGCTTGGCAGGGGAAAACAATGAGCAGTTCTTC. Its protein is CASSLAGENNEQFF.

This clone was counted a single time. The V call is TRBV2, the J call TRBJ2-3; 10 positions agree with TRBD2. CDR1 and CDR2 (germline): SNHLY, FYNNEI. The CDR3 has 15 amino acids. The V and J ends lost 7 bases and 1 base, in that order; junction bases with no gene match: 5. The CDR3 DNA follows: TGTGCCAGCACTATTCTAGCGGGGGGCACAGATACGCAGTATTTT. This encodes CASTILAGGTDTQYF.

CDR3 in DNA: TGTGCCAGCAGCCCTATGGACAGGGAGTATGGCTACACCTTC. Translating gives CASSPMDREYGYTF. The chain carries TRBV4-2 and TRBJ1-2; 8 bases line up with TRBD1. Germline CDR1 and CDR2: LGHNA and YNFKEQ. This CDR3 is 14 amino acids long. Trimming took 4 bases from V and 5 from J; bases not matched to a gene: 6.

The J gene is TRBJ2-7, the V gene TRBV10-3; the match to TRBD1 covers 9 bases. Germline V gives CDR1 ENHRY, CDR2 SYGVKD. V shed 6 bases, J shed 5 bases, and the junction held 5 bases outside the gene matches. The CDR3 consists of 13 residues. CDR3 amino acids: CAISFTGGDEQYF. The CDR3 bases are TGTGCCATCAGCTTTACAGGGGGCGACGAGCAGTACTTC.

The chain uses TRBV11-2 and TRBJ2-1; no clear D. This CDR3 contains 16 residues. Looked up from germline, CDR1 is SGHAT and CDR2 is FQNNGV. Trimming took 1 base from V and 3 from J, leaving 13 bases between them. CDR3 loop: CASSLAGSAVYNEQFF. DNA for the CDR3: TGTGCCAGCAGCTTAGCGGGTTCCGCTGTCTACAATGAGCAGTTCTTC. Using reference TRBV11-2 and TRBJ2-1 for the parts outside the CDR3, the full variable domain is EAGVAQSPRYKIIEKRQSVAFWCNPISGHATLYWYQQILGQGPKLLIQFQNNGVVDDSQLPKDRFSAERLKGVDSTLKIQPAKLEDSAVYLCASSLAGSAVYNEQFFGPGTRLTVL.

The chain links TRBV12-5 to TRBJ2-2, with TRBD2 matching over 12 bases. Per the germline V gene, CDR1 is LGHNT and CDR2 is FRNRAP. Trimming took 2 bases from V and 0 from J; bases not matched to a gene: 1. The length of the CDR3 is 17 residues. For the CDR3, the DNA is TGTGCTAGTGGTTTGCGGACTAGCGGGGCGAACACCGGGGAGCTGTTTTTT. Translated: CASGLRTSGANTGELFF.

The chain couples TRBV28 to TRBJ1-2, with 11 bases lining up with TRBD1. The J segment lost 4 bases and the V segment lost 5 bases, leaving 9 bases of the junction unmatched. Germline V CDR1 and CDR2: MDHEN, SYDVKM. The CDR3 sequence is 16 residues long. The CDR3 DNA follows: TGTGCCAGCAGTCCCGGGGGACAGGGGGTTGTCTATGGCTACACCTTC. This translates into CASSPGGQGVVYGYTF.

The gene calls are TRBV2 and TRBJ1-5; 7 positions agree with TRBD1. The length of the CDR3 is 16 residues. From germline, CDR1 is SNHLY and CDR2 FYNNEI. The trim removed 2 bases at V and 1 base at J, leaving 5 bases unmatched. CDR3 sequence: CASSEQGGRSNQPQHF. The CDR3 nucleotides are TGTGCCAGCAGTGAACAAGGGGGCCGGAGCAATCAGCCCCAGCATTTT.

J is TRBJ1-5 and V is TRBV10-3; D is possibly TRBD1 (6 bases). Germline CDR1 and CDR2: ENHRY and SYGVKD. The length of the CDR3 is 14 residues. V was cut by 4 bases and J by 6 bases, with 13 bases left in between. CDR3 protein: CAISGGQDGQPQHF. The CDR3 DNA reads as TGTGCCATCAGTGGGGGGCAGGACGGTCAGCCCCAGCATTTT.

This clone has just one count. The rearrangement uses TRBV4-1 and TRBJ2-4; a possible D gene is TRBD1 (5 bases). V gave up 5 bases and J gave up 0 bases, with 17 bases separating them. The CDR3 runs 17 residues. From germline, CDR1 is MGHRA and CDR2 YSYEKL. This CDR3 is CASSSTSTVLAKNIQYF. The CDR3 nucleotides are TGCGCCAGCAGCTCAACCTCGACAGTGCTAGCCAAAAACATTCAGTACTTC.

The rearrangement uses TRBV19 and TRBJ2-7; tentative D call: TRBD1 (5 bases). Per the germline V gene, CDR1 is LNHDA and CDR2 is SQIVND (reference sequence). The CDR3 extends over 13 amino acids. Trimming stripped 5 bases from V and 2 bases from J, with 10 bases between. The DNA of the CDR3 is TGTGCCAGTAGTCCGCAGGGAACCTACGAGCAGTACTTC. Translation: CASSPQGTYEQYF.

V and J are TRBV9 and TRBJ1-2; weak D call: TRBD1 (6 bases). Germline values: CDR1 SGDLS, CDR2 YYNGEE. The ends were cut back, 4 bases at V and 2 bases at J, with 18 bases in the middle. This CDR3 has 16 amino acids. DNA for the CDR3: TGTGCCAGCAGCCCACATCCACGGGGGACAAACTATGGCTACACCTTC. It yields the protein CASSPHPRGTNYGYTF.

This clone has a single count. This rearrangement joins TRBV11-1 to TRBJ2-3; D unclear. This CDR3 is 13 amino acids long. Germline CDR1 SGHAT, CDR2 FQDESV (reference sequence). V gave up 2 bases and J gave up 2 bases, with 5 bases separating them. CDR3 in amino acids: CASSLSNTDTQYF. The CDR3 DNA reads TGTGCCAGCAGCTTATCAAACACAGATACGCAGTATTTT.

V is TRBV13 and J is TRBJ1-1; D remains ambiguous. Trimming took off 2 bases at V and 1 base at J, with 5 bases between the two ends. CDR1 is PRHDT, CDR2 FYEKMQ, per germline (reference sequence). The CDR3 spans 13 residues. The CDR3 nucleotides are TGTGCCAGCAGCTTACAGGCGAACACTGAAGCTTTCTTT. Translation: CASSLQANTEAFF.

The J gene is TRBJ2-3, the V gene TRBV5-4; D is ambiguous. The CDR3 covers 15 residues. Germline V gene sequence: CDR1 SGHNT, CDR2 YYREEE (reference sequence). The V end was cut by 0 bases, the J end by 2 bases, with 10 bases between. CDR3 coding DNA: TGTGCCAGCAGCTTGGACTCCAGGTCCACAGATACGCAGTATTTT. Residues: CASSLDSRSTDTQYF.

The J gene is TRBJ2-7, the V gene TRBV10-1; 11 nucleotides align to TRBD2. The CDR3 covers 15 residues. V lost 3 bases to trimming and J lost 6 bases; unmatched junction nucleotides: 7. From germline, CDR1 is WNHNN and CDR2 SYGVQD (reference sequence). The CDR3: CASSELLAGVAEQYF. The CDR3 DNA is TGCGCCAGCAGTGAATTACTAGCGGGAGTCGCCGAGCAGTACTTC.

The CDR3 coding sequence is TGCGCCAGCAGTGAGTTCCAGACTGAAGCTTTCTTT. Its protein is CASSEFQTEAFF. V is TRBV10-2 and J is TRBJ1-1; D uncertain. The CDR3 spans 12 residues. CDR1 and CDR2 from the germline V gene are WSHSY and SAAADI. Trimming removed 1 base from V and 5 bases from J, with 5 bases in between.

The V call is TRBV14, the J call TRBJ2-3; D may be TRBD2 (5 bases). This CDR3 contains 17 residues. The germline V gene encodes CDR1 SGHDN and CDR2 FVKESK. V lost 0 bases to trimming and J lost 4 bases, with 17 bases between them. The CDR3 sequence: CASSQDRTRVRSDTQYF. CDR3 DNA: TGTGCCAGCAGCCAAGATCGAACGCGGGTACGGTCAGATACGCAGTATTTT.

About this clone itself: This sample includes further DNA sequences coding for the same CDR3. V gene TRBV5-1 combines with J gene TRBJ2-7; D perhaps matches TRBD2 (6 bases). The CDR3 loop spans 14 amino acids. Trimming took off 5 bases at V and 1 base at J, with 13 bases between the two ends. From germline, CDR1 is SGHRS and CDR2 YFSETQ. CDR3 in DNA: TGCGCCAGCAGTCGGGGGTTTGGGTCCTACGAGCAGTACTTC. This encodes CASSRGFGSYEQYF. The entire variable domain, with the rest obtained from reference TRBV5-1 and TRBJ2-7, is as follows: KAGVTQTPRYLIKTRGQQVTLSCSPISGHRSVSWYQQTPGQGLQFLFEYFSETQRNKGNFPGRFSGRQFSNSRSEMNVSTLELGDSALYLCASSRGFGSYEQYFGPGTRLTVT.

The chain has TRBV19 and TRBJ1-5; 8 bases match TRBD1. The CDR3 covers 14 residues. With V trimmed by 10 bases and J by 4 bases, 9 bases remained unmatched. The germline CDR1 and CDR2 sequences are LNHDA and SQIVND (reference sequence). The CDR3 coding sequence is TGTGCCACTCTACCGGGACAGGATAATCAGCCCCAGCATTTT. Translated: CATLPGQDNQPQHF.

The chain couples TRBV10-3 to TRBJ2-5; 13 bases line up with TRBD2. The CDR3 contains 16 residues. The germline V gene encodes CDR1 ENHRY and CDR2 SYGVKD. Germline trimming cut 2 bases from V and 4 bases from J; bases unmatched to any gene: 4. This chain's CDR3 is CAISEIGTSGTETQYF. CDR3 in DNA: TGTGCCATCAGTGAGATCGGGACTAGCGGGACAGAGACCCAGTACTTC.

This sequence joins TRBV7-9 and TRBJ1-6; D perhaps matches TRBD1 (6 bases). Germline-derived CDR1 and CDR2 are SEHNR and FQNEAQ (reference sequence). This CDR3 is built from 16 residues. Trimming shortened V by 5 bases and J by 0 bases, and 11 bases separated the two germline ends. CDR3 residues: CASSHGQSSYNSPLHF. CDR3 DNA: TGTGCCAGCAGCCATGGACAGAGCTCCTATAATTCACCCCTCCACTTT.

This CDR3 is CASSYSKGPPLHF. CDR3 sequence (DNA): TGTGCCAGCAGTTACTCGAAGGGACCACCCCTCCACTTT. The chain uses TRBV6-5 and TRBJ1-6, with D perhaps matching TRBD1 (5 bases). The CDR3 is 13 amino acids. Between the trimmed V and J ends, which lost 0 bases and 11 bases, there was a span of 8 bases. The germline V gene encodes CDR1 MNHEY and CDR2 SVGAGI.